Listed below are T cell receptor beta chains from one sample, sequenced in a study of T cells in Graves' hyperthyroidism and ophthalmopathy. TCRdb called the multiplex PCR reads again in MiXCR, with one record for every CDR3 protein. The sample holds nearly 750,000 distinct CDR3 sequences, under 45% seen once. Sequencing was done on a sample of blood. All receptors come from a woman aged 40 to 50 with Graves' hyperthyroidism. The CDR3 runs from the conserved cysteine through the conserved F or W. The order of the fields is CDR3 protein, CDR3 DNA, clone size, V gene, J gene, D gene. A D gene is named only where the DNA matches it firmly. Clone size is shown for a subset of rows, as once, few, many or a class of expanded clone.

CDR3aa: CASSLGASPTNYGYTF
CDR3nt: TGTGCCAGCAGCTTGGGGGCCAGCCCAACTAACTATGGCTACACCTTC
abundance: few
v_gene: TRBV5-8
j_gene: TRBJ1-2
d_gene: .

CDR3aa: CSALQPEGGTEAFF
CDR3nt: TGCAGTGCTCTTCAACCCGAGGGGGGCACTGAAGCTTTCTTT
abundance: .
v_gene: TRBV20-1
j_gene: TRBJ1-1
d_gene: .

CDR3aa: CASSPLPGHSYEQYF
CDR3nt: TGTGCCAGCAGCCCACTACCAGGACACAGCTACGAGCAGTACTTC
abundance: many
v_gene: TRBV7-6
j_gene: TRBJ2-7
d_gene: .

CDR3aa: CASSRSGSFDTGELFF
CDR3nt: TGTGCCAGCAGCCGTAGCGGGAGTTTCGACACCGGGGAGCTGTTTTTT
abundance: many
v_gene: TRBV7-9
j_gene: TRBJ2-2
d_gene: TRBD2

CDR3aa: CASSLESNAGELSF
CDR3nt: TGCGCCAGCAGCTTGGAGTCGAACGCCGGGGAGCTGTCTTTT
abundance: .
v_gene: TRBV5-1
j_gene: TRBJ2-2
d_gene: .

CDR3aa: CSVDDGGYNQPQHF
CDR3nt: TGCAGCGTTGACGACGGGGGCTACAATCAGCCCCAGCATTTT
abundance: few
v_gene: TRBV29-1
j_gene: TRBJ1-5
d_gene: .

CDR3aa: CASLSQGARYGYTF
CDR3nt: TGTGCCAGCTTATCCCAGGGGGCACGGTATGGCTACACCTTC
abundance: .
v_gene: TRBV6-2/TRBV6-3
j_gene: TRBJ1-2
d_gene: TRBD1

CDR3aa: CAIRTRSYGYTF
CDR3nt: TGTGCCATCCGGACGAGAAGCTATGGCTACACCTTC
abundance: once
v_gene: TRBV24-1
j_gene: TRBJ1-2
d_gene: .

CDR3aa: CASGQGLGYTF
CDR3nt: TGTGCCTCAGGACAGGGGCTTGGCTACACCTTC
abundance: many
v_gene: TRBV10-3
j_gene: TRBJ1-2
d_gene: TRBD1

CDR3aa: CASSLSIIQPQHF
CDR3nt: TGTGCCAGCAGCTTAAGTATTATTCAGCCCCAGCATTTT
abundance: .
v_gene: TRBV7-2
j_gene: TRBJ1-5
d_gene: .

CDR3aa: CATVAGDEQYF
CDR3nt: TGTGCCACCGTGGCGGGGGATGAGCAGTACTTC
abundance: .
v_gene: TRBV2
j_gene: TRBJ2-7
d_gene: TRBD2

CDR3aa: CASSQDRQGNEKLFF
CDR3nt: TGTGCCAGCAGCCAAGATCGACAGGGGAATGAAAAACTGTTTTTT
abundance: once
v_gene: TRBV14
j_gene: TRBJ1-4
d_gene: TRBD1

CDR3aa: CASSPRTVNYQETQYF
CDR3nt: TGTGCCAGCAGCCCGCGGACAGTAAATTACCAAGAGACCCAGTACTTC
abundance: .
v_gene: TRBV5-6
j_gene: TRBJ2-5
d_gene: .

CDR3aa: CSVVRGGNEQFF
CDR3nt: TGCAGCGTTGTACGAGGGGGCAATGAGCAGTTCTTC
abundance: few
v_gene: TRBV29-1
j_gene: TRBJ2-1
d_gene: .

CDR3aa: CASREITNSNQPQHF
CDR3nt: TGCGCCAGCAGGGAAATAACCAATAGCAATCAGCCCCAGCATTTT
abundance: .
v_gene: TRBV10-2
j_gene: TRBJ1-5
d_gene: .

CDR3aa: CASSPRDRGSYEQYF
CDR3nt: TGTGCCAGCAGCCCTCGGGACAGGGGGAGCTACGAGCAGTACTTC
abundance: few
v_gene: TRBV5-6
j_gene: TRBJ2-7
d_gene: TRBD1

CDR3aa: CASSASGVGYTF
CDR3nt: TGTGCCAGCAGTGCATCGGGAGTTGGCTACACCTTC
abundance: few
v_gene: TRBV10-3
j_gene: TRBJ1-2
d_gene: .